This T cell receptor (beta chain) appears in the sequencing data of a study of blood T cell repertoires in COVID-19 (dated by TCRdb to 2018 to 2021). Context from the whole study: Samples covering the acute and convalescent phases of COVID-19 were provided by collaborators in the United States, Italy and Spain. The prospective study material was composed of cDNA or gDNA derived from T cells, B-cell-depleted T cells, or PBMCs. Deeply sampled blood TCRbeta repertoires from subjects exposed to, actively infected with, or recovered from COVID-19 were included in the dataset. The repertoires were released in a freely available public database meant as a resource for research on the immune response to SARS-CoV-2. The samples were drawn from two sources: the first 160 participants of the ongoing ImmuneRACE study, and 950 to 1,500 subjects contributed by 6 global collaborators. Sample metadata almost always included a de-identified subject ID, COVID-19 status, age in years and sex. Where HLA class I and class II types were available, the types were taken from metadata supplied by the sample provider, not from assay-based typing. The investigation overall reported the following: How much clinical and demographic metadata was included differed by source and by participant, and the metadata was provided uncurated.

Details on this clone: It has no known antigen specificity. Nothing much larger sits one base from this clone, and base qualities are not available.

Participants in the prospective study were aged roughly 18 to 100 years, lived in 20 to 30 United States geographic areas, and enrolled through a virtual design. In the prospective study, participants were assigned to cohorts based on the clinical history participants reported in a screening survey and a study questionnaire. ImmuneRACE Cohort 3 recovered participants were defined by two consecutive negative NP/OP PCR tests, healthcare professional clearance, or symptom resolution. In the prospective study, mobile phlebotomists collected whole blood, serum and a nasopharyngeal or oropharyngeal swab from each participant. Prospective study participants could optionally give additional blood draws and questionnaires over an approximately 2-month period. Before DNA extraction, prospective study blood samples were shipped either frozen or at room temperature. TCRbeta CDR3 regions were amplified from genomic DNA by means of the immunoSEQ Assay, a bias-controlled multiplex PCR. As for how the authors treated the data: Within the assay, amplification of reference gene primers was used to estimate how many nucleated cells each sample contained. To quantify the absolute abundance of each unique TCRbeta CDR3 rearrangement, sequence reads were collapsed and filtered. Productive Simpson clonality was computed per sample as the square root of Simpson's diversity index over productive rearrangements. TCRdb limited this immuneACCESS table to in-frame rearrangements with V and J called. A share of clones is missing; checked studies link under half to unresolved V genes, and the rest is unexplained. That table is the source of V, J and clone size, and D and trimming were worked out from the DNA. Across this sample there are 250,000 or so clones, with around 85% seen only once. The ten largest clones add up to around 1.8% of the sample.

This receptor was obtained from a woman between 45 and 65 years old who had recovered from COVID-19. Sequenced sample: PBMCs or T cells enriched from blood (not recorded which).

The DNA reads as follows: TGTGCCAGCAGCTTACGCACAGGGGGGGACTATGGCTACACCTTC. Its product reads: CASSLRTGGDYGYTF. The chain is assembled from TRBV11-2 and TRBJ1-2; 8 central nucleotides agree with TRBD1. The CDR3 runs 15 residues from the cysteine to the phenylalanine. The CDR3 DNA has 45 bases and is translated from base 1. Via the germline V gene, CDR1 is SGHAT and CDR2 FQNNGV. Clipping removes 2 bases from V and 3 bases from J, with 5 as the unmatched junction base count. With the portions outside the CDR3 filled from the reference TRBV11-2 and TRBJ1-2 genes, the complete variable region becomes EAGVAQSPRYKIIEKRQSVAFWCNPISGHATLYWYQQILGQGPKLLIQFQNNGVVDDSQLPKDRFSAERLKGVDSTLKIQPAKLEDSAVYLCASSLRTGGDYGYTFGSGTRLTVV.